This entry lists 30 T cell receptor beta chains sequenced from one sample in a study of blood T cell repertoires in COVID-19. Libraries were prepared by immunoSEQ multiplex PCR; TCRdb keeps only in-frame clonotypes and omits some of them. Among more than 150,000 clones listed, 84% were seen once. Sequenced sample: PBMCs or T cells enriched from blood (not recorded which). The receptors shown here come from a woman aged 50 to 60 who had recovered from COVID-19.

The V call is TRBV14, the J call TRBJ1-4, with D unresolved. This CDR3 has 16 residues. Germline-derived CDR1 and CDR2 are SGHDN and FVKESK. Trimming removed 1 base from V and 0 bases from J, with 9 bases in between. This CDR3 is CASSQVDATTNEKLFF. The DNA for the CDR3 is TGTGCCAGCAGCCAAGTTGATGCTACAACTAATGAAAAACTGTTTTTT.

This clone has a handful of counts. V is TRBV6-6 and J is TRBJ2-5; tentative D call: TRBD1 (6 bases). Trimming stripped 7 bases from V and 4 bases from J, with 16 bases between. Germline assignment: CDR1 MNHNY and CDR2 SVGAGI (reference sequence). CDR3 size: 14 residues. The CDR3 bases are TGTGCCAGCACCACACAGGGAGAAGGAGAGACCCAGTACTTC. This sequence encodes CASTTQGEGETQYF.

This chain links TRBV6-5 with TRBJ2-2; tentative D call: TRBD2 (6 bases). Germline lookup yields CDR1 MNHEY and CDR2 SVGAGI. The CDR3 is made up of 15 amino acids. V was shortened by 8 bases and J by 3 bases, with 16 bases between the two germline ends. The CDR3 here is CASVGGREDTGELFF. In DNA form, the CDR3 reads TGTGCCAGCGTCGGCGGCAGGGAGGACACCGGGGAGCTGTTTTTT.

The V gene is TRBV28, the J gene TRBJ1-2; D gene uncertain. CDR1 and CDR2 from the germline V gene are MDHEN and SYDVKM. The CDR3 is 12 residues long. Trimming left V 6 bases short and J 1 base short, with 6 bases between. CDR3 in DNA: TGTGCCAGCAGCTCCTTTAACTATGGCTACACCTTC. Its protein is CASSSFNYGYTF.

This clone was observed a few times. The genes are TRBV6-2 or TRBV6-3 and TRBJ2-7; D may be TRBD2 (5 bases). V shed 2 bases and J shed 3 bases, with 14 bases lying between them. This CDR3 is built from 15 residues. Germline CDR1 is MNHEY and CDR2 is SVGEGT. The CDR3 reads CASSYRARRFYEQYF. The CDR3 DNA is TGTGCCAGCAGTTACCGGGCGAGGAGGTTCTACGAGCAGTACTTC.

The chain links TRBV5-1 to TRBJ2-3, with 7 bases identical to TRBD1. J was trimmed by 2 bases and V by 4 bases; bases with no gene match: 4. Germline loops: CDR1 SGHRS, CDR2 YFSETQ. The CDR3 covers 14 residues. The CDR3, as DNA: TGCGCCAGCAGCCCGGACAGGTCCACAGATACGCAGTATTTT. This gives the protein CASSPDRSTDTQYF.

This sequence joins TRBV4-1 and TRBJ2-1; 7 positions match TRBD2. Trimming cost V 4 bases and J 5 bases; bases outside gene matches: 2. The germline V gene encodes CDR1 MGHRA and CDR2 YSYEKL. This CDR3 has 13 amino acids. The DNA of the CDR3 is TGCGCCAGCAGCCCTGGGACTAACAATGAGCAGTTCTTC. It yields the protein CASSPGTNNEQFF.

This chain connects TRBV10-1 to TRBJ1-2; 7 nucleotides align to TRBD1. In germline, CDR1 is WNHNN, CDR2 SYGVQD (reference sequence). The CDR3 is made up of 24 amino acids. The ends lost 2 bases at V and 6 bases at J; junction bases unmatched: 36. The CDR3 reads CASSEPRQGMMEGQFEGHENGYTF. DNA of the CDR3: TGCGCCAGCAGTGAGCCGCGACAGGGTATGATGGAAGGCCAATTTGAGGGGCACGAGAATGGCTACACCTTC.

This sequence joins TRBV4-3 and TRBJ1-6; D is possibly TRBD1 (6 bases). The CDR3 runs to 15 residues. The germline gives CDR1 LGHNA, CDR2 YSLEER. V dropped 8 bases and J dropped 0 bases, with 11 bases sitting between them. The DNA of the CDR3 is TGCGCCAGCCGGGTGGACAGCTCCTATAATTCACCCCTCCACTTT. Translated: CASRVDSSYNSPLHF.

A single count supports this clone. As DNA, the CDR3 is TGTGCCAGCTCACTAACTTCAGGGGACCCTTTCAATCAGCCCCAGCATTTT. It translates to CASSLTSGDPFNQPQHF. The J gene is TRBJ1-5, the V gene TRBV18, with D perhaps TRBD1 (6 bases). Trimming took off 4 bases at V and 3 bases at J, with 19 bases between the two ends. The CDR3 spans 17 residues. Germline loops: CDR1 KGHSH, CDR2 LQKENI. The full variable domain, completed using reference TRBV18 and TRBJ1-5, is NAGVMQNPRHLVRRRGQEARLRCSPMKGHSHVYWYRQLPEEGLKFMVYLQKENIIDESGMPKERFSAEFPKEGPSILRIQQVVRGDSAAYFCASSLTSGDPFNQPQHFGDGTRLSIL.

The DNA of the CDR3 is TGCGCCAGCAGCCAAAAGTACGGGAGTGGTTTCGCTGAAGCTTTCTTT. This sequence encodes CASSQKYGSGFAEAFF. The chain links TRBV4-3 to TRBJ1-1, with D unclear. V lost 2 bases, J lost 6 bases, and 19 bases lay in between. CDR1 and CDR2 from the germline V gene are LGHNA and YSLEER. The CDR3 loop spans 16 amino acids.

The chain's CDR3 is CASSTGQVLLLRLISQHF. The CDR3 coding sequence is TGTGCCAGCAGTACAGGACAGGTACTCCTTCTTAGGCTTATATCCCAGCATTTT. The chain joins TRBV28 to TRBJ1-5; TRBD1 agrees at 7 bases. The CDR3 totals 18 residues. Trimming cost V 5 bases and J 11 bases; bases outside gene matches: 24. Germline V gene lookup returns CDR1 MDHEN and CDR2 SYDVKM.

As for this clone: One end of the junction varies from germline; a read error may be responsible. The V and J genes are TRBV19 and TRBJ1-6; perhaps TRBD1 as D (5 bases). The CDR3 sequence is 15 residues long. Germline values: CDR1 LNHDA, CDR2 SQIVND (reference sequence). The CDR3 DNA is TGTGCCAGTAGTAAGTCGGGGGGGTATAATTTACCCCTCCACTTT. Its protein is CASSKSGGYNLPLHF.

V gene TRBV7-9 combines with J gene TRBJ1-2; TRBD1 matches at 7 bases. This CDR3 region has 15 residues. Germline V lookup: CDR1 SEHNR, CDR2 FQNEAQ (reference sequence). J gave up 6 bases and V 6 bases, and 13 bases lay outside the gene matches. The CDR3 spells CASRRIDREVNGYTF. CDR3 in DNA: TGTGCCAGCAGACGTATCGACAGGGAGGTAAATGGCTACACCTTC.

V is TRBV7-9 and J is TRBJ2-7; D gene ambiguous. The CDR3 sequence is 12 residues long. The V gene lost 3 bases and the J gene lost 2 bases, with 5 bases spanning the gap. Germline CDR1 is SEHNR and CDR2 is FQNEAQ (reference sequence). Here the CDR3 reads CASSFSPYEQYF. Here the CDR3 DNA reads TGTGCCAGCAGCTTCTCCCCCTACGAGCAGTACTTC. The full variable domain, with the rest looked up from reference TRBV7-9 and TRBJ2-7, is DTGVSQNPRHKITKRGQNVTFRCDPISEHNRLYWYRQTLGQGPEFLTYFQNEAQLEKSRLLSDRFSAERPKGSFSTLEIQRTEQGDSAMYLCASSFSPYEQYFGPGTRLTVT.

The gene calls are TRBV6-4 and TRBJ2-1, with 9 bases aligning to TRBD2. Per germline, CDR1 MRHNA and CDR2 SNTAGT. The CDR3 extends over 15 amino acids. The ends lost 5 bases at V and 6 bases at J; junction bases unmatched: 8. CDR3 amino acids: CASSFTSGSPNEQFF. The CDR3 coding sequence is TGTGCCAGCAGTTTTACTAGCGGGTCCCCCAATGAGCAGTTCTTC.

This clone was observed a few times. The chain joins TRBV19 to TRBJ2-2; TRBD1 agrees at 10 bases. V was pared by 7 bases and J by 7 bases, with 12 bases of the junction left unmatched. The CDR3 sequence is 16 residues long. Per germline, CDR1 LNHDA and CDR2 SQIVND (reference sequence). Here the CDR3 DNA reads TGTGCCAGTAACCCTAGGACAGGGGGGATCATCGGGGAGCTGTTTTTT. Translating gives CASNPRTGGIIGELFF.

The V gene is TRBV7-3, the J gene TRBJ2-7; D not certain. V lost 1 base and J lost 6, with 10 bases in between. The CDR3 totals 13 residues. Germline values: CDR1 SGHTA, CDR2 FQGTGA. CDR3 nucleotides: TGTGCCAGCAGCTTAAGTTCGGCAGGCGAGCAGTACTTC. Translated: CASSLSSAGEQYF.

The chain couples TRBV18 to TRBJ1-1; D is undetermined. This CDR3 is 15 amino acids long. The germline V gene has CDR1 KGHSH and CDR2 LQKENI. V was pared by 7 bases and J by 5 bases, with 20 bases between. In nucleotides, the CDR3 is TGTGCCAGCTGTAACAACGGGGTGGTGGGTACTGAAGCTTTCTTT. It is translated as CASCNNGVVGTEAFF. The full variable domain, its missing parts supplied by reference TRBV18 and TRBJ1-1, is NAGVMQNPRHLVRRRGQEARLRCSPMKGHSHVYWYRQLPEEGLKFMVYLQKENIIDESGMPKERFSAEFPKEGPSILRIQQVVRGDSAAYFCASCNNGVVGTEAFFGQGTRLTVV.

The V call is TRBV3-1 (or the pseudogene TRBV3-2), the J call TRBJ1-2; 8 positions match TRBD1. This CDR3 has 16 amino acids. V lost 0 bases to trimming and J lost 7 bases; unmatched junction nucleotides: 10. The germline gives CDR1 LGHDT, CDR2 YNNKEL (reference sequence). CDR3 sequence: CASSQDYGQGKGGYTF. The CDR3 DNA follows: TGTGCCAGCAGCCAAGATTATGGACAGGGAAAGGGTGGCTACACCTTC.

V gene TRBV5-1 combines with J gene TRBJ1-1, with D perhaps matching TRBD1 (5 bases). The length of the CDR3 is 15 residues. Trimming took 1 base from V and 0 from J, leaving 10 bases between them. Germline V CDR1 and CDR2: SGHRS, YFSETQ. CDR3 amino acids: CASSLSGVMNTEAFF. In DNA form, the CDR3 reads TGCGCCAGCAGCTTGTCGGGGGTTATGAACACTGAAGCTTTCTTT.

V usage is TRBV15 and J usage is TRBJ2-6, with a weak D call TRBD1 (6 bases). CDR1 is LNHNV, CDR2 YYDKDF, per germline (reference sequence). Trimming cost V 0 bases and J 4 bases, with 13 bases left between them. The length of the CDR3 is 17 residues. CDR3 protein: CATSRDSGRGGANVLTF. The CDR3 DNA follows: TGTGCCACCAGCAGAGATTCTGGCAGGGGAGGGGCCAACGTCCTGACTTTC.

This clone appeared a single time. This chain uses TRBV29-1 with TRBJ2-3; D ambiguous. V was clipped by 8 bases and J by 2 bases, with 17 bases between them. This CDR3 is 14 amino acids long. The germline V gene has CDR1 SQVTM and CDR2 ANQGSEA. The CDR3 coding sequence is TGCAGCTCAATTCAGGCCGACGCCACAGATACGCAGTATTTT. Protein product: CSSIQADATDTQYF.

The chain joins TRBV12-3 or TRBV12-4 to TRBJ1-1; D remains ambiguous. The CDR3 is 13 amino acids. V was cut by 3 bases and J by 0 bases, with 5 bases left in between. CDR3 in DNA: TGTGCCAGCAGTTTCAGAATGAACACTGAAGCTTTCTTT. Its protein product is CASSFRMNTEAFF.

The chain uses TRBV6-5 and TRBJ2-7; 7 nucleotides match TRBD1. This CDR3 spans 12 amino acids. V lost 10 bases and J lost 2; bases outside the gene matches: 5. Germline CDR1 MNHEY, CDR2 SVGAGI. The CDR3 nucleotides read TGTGCCACCATGACAGGGACCTACGAGCAGTACTTC. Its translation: CATMTGTYEQYF.

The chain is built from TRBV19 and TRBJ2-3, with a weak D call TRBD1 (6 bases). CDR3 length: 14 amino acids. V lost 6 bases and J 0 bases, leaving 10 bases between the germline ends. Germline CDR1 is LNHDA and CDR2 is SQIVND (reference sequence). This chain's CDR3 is CASRDRHSTDTQYF. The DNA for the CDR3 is TGTGCCAGTAGGGACAGACATAGCACAGATACGCAGTATTTT.

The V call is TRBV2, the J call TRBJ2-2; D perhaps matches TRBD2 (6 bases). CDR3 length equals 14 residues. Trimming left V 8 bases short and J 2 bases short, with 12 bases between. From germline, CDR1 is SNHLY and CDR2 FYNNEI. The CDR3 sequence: CASRAGLNTGELFF. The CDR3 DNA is TGTGCCAGCCGGGCGGGGCTAAACACCGGGGAGCTGTTTTTT.

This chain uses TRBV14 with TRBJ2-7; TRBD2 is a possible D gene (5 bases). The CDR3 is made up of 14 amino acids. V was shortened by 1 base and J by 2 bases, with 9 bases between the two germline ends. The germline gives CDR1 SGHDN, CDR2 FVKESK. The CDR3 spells CASSQGGPPYEQYF. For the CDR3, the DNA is TGTGCCAGCAGCCAAGGAGGGCCCCCCTACGAGCAGTACTTC.

The CDR3 spells CASSVGPSGPYEQYF. Here the CDR3 DNA reads TGTGCCAGCAGCGTAGGACCTAGCGGCCCCTACGAGCAGTACTTC. The chain is built from TRBV9 and TRBJ2-7, with 7 bases identical to TRBD2. There are 15 residues in the CDR3. Germline CDR1 and CDR2: SGDLS and YYNGEE. V lost 0 bases to trimming and J lost 2 bases; unmatched junction nucleotides: 5.

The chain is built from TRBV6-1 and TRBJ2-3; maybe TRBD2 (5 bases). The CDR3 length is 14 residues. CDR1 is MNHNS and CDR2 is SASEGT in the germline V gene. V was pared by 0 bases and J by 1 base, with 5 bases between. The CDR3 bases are TGTGCCAGCAGTGAAGCGGGAGGCACAGATACGCAGTATTTT. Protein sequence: CASSEAGGTDTQYF.